What follows are 13 T cell receptor beta chains derived from one specimen sequenced in a study of beta chain features in type 1 diabetes. The sequenced template was cDNA made from the entire isolated RNA. Measured with immunoSEQ multiplex PCR; TCRdb has only the in-frame clones, and not every one. Among hundreds of thousands of clones, around 28% were seen once, and the ten largest hold roughly 0.06%. Sequencing was carried out using naive CD4+ T cells from blood. Receptor source: a man between 18 and 29 years old in good health.

This clone was observed a few times. This chain connects TRBV18 to TRBJ2-3; 7 bases line up with TRBD2. The CDR3 contains 16 residues. V trimming: 4 bases; J trimming: 0 bases; junction bases outside the gene matches: 7. The germline V gene encodes CDR1 KGHSH and CDR2 LQKENI. The CDR3 nucleotides read TGTGCCAGCTCACTCCGTAGCGGGCAAAGCACAGATACGCAGTATTTT. Residues: CASSLRSGQSTDTQYF.

The table lists this clone with a few counts. V gene TRBV6-1 combines with J gene TRBJ2-3, with D perhaps matching TRBD2 (6 bases). V lost 2 bases and J 0 bases, leaving 9 bases between the germline ends. This CDR3 is built from 15 residues. The V gene's germline CDR1 is MNHNS and CDR2 SASEGT. The CDR3 is CASSEKGGSTDTQYF. CDR3 in DNA: TGTGCCAGCAGTGAAAAGGGAGGTAGCACAGATACGCAGTATTTT.

The DNA for the CDR3 is TGTGCCAGCAGCCTTACAGGGTCAGAGACCCAGTACTTC. Translating gives CASSLTGSETQYF. The rearrangement links TRBV5-4 to TRBJ2-5, with a possible D match to TRBD1 (6 bases). The CDR3 extends over 13 amino acids. V shed 4 bases and J shed 4 bases, with 11 bases lying between them. The germline V gene encodes CDR1 SGHNT and CDR2 YYREEE (reference sequence).

This chain uses TRBV7-9 with TRBJ2-5, with a weak D call TRBD2 (5 bases). The V gene's germline CDR1 is SEHNR and CDR2 FQNEAQ (reference sequence). The CDR3 length is 14 residues. Deletions cut 0 bases from V and 0 bases from J, with 5 bases between. CDR3 sequence reads: CASSLARDQETQYF. CDR3 in DNA: TGTGCCAGCAGCTTAGCGCGGGACCAAGAGACCCAGTACTTC.

In its sample, this clone was seen a few times. The junction shows a germline mismatch at one end, possibly a read error. This rearrangement joins TRBV29-1 to TRBJ2-2; the D gene could be TRBD1 or TRBD2 (5 bases each). The CDR3 is made up of 13 amino acids. Per germline, CDR1 SQVTM and CDR2 ANQGSEA. The CDR3 nucleotides read TGCAGCGTTCGGGACCCCAACAGCGGGGAGCTGTTTTTT. Its translation: CSVRDPNSGELFF.

This clone was seen only a few times. The chain links TRBV10-3 to TRBJ2-1; the D gene could be TRBD1 or TRBD2 (5 bases each). Trimming left V 11 bases short and J 0 bases short, with 8 bases between. Germline-derived CDR1 and CDR2 are ENHRY and SYGVKD. The CDR3 is 12 residues long. The CDR3 DNA follows: TGTGCCGTGGGGGACTCCTACAATGAGCAGTTCTTC. As protein: CAVGDSYNEQFF.

V usage is TRBV7-9 and J usage is TRBJ2-5; 8 bases are shared with TRBD1. The CDR3 sequence is 15 residues long. Trimming cost V 3 bases and J 2 bases; bases outside gene matches: 5. Germline CDR1 and CDR2: SEHNR and FQNEAQ (reference sequence). Here the CDR3 DNA reads TGTGCCAGCAGCTTTACTACAGGGGGACAAGAGACCCAGTACTTC. It yields the protein CASSFTTGGQETQYF.

This chain uses TRBV5-1 with TRBJ2-3, with D maybe TRBD1 (6 bases). CDR3 length: 15 amino acids. Germline V gene lookup returns CDR1 SGHRS and CDR2 YFSETQ. Trimming removed 6 bases from V and 2 bases from J, with 16 bases in between. The DNA of the CDR3 is TGCGCCAGCAACCCGGACAGCATGATCACAGATACGCAGTATTTT. Its protein product is CASNPDSMITDTQYF.

This clone was seen once. V is TRBV2 and J is TRBJ2-2; 7 nucleotides match TRBD1. This CDR3 has 16 amino acids. The V and J ends lost 7 bases and 0 bases, in that order; junction bases with no gene match: 8. The germline V gene encodes CDR1 SNHLY and CDR2 FYNNEI. CDR3 sequence reads: CASMSPGQANTGELFF. The CDR3 nucleotides read TGTGCCAGCATGAGCCCAGGACAGGCGAACACCGGGGAGCTGTTTTTT.

The genes are TRBV30 and TRBJ1-1; D may be TRBD1 (6 bases). Looked up from germline, CDR1 is GTSNPN and CDR2 is SVGIG (reference sequence). V lost 2 bases and J 0 bases, leaving 10 bases between the germline ends. The CDR3 has 14 amino acids. In DNA, the CDR3 is TGTGCCTGGAGTACAGGGAGGATGAACACTGAAGCTTTCTTT. Protein: CAWSTGRMNTEAFF.

Only a few counts were recorded for this clone. This chain's CDR3 is CSVLGLNNEKLFF. The CDR3 DNA reads TGCAGCGTTCTCGGACTGAATAATGAAAAACTGTTTTTT. This chain joins TRBV29-1 and TRBJ1-4; D gene ambiguous. The V and J ends lost 5 bases and 4 bases respectively, with 11 bases between them. This CDR3 has 13 residues. CDR1 is SQVTM and CDR2 is ANQGSEA in the germline V gene.

This sequence joins TRBV7-9 and TRBJ2-3; D is unclear. This CDR3 has 15 residues. V shed 5 bases and J shed 4 bases, with 16 bases lying between them. CDR1 SEHNR and CDR2 FQNEAQ come from the germline V gene (reference sequence). The CDR3 DNA reads TGTGCCAGCAGCCGGATCGATACGGGTGCAGATACGCAGTATTTT. It yields the protein CASSRIDTGADTQYF.

This clone was detected only a few times. This chain joins TRBV29-1 and TRBJ2-5, with D possibly being TRBD2 (6 bases). The CDR3 loop spans 12 amino acids. Germline CDR1 and CDR2: SQVTM and ANQGSEA. Trimming left V 4 bases short and J 5 bases short, with 11 bases between. The chain's CDR3 is CSVAAGMETQYF. CDR3 DNA sequence: TGCAGCGTTGCGGCGGGGATGGAGACCCAGTACTTC.